The 25 T cell receptor beta chains given below trace back to one sample, sequenced in a study of blood T cell repertoires in COVID-19. Some clones are missing from TCRdb's copy, which holds only in-frame ones; the method was immunoSEQ multiplex PCR. This sample has 25,000 to 35,000 clones; approximately 86% occur once, and the top ten carry about 5.8%. The sequencing sample was made of peripheral blood. The source of these receptors is a man in his 60s with active COVID-19.

The CDR3 region has the DNA TGTGCCACCAGTGATTTCGCACTAGCGGGGGGTTCAGAAGAGCAGTTCTTC. It specifies CATSDFALAGGSEEQFF. The genes are TRBV24-1 and TRBJ2-1; 12 bases line up with TRBD2. Germline V gene data show CDR1 as KGHDR and CDR2 as SFDVKD. This CDR3 spans 17 amino acids. Unmatched junction bases numbered 10, after V lost 1 base and J lost 10 bases.

This chain joins TRBV28 and TRBJ1-2; no reliable D call. The germline CDR1 and CDR2 sequences are MDHEN and SYDVKM. This CDR3 is 14 amino acids long. V lost 4 bases to trimming and J lost 0 bases, with 9 bases between them. The CDR3: CASSSAGSNYGYTF. The CDR3 region has the DNA TGTGCCAGCAGTTCGGCAGGCTCTAACTATGGCTACACCTTC.

V gene TRBV3-1 (or the pseudogene TRBV3-2) combines with J gene TRBJ2-5; 7 bases agree with TRBD1. The CDR3 is made up of 16 amino acids. The trim removed 0 bases at V and 3 bases at J, leaving 7 bases unmatched. Per the germline V gene, CDR1 is LGHDT and CDR2 is YNNKEL (reference sequence). The CDR3 DNA reads TGTGCCAGCAGCCAAGAGCCGGGACAGCTGGAAGAGACCCAGTACTTC. Encoded protein: CASSQEPGQLEETQYF.

The CDR3 is CASSSTVTNYGYTF. CDR3 DNA: TGTGCCAGCAGTAGCACAGTCACTAACTATGGCTACACCTTC. This chain links TRBV28 with TRBJ1-2; D is unclear. The V and J ends lost 5 bases and 0 bases respectively, with 10 bases between them. The V gene's germline CDR1 is MDHEN and CDR2 SYDVKM. CDR3 size: 14 residues.

This clone is judged medium-sized. The chain joins TRBV19 to TRBJ1-5; D is unclear. Germline V gene lookup returns CDR1 LNHDA and CDR2 SQIVND (reference sequence). CDR3 size: 15 residues. The germline V and J ends were trimmed by 4 bases and 2 bases, with 12 bases remaining between them. CDR3 bases: TGTGCCAGTAGTAGAAGGGAGGGTGGCAATCAGCCCCAGCATTTT. It specifies CASSRREGGNQPQHF.

This sequence joins TRBV20-1 and TRBJ2-7; D unresolved. The CDR3 runs to 14 residues. The V and J ends lost 3 bases and 2 bases respectively, with 14 bases between them. In germline, CDR1 is DFQATT, CDR2 SNEGSKA (reference sequence). CDR3 loop: CSASTAGRAYEQYF. The CDR3 DNA is TGCAGTGCTAGTACGGCAGGTAGAGCCTACGAGCAGTACTTC.

The rearrangement links TRBV4-2 to TRBJ1-4; 7 positions agree with TRBD1. Losses at the gene ends were 3 bases for V and 7 bases for J; bases not matched to a gene: 11. There are 16 residues in the CDR3. The V gene's germline CDR1 is LGHNA and CDR2 YNFKEQ. The CDR3 here is CASSQGQRGLPEKLFF. The CDR3 bases are TGTGCCAGCAGCCAGGGACAGAGGGGCCTTCCTGAAAAACTGTTTTTT.

The chain recombines TRBV4-1 with TRBJ2-3, with a weak D call TRBD2 (6 bases). The CDR3 is made up of 15 amino acids. The germline V and J ends were trimmed by 4 bases and 2 bases, with 13 bases remaining between them. Germline CDR1 and CDR2: MGHRA and YSYEKL. CDR3 residues: CASSRGSGNTDTQYF. For the CDR3, the DNA is TGCGCCAGCAGCCGGGGTAGCGGTAACACAGATACGCAGTATTTT.

This chain links TRBV6-5 with TRBJ1-1; no clear D. The length of the CDR3 is 15 residues. The germline V gene has CDR1 MNHEY and CDR2 SVGAGI. Trimming cost V 0 bases and J 3 bases, with 11 bases left between them. CDR3 region: CASSYSHGRDTEAFF. CDR3 nucleotide sequence: TGTGCCAGCAGTTACTCGCATGGGAGGGACACTGAAGCTTTCTTT.

This clone turned up a few times. The chain is built from TRBV28 and TRBJ1-5; D is possibly TRBD1 (6 bases). V was shortened by 3 bases and J by 4 bases, with 13 bases between the two germline ends. Germline CDR1 reads MDHEN; CDR2 reads SYDVKM. This CDR3 is 15 amino acids long. The CDR3 DNA sequence: TGTGCCAGCAGTTTTTCAGGGGCCCCGAATCAGCCCCAGCATTTT. Protein: CASSFSGAPNQPQHF.

The chain joins TRBV5-4 to TRBJ2-3; TRBD1 might be the D (5 bases). V was pared by 6 bases and J by 1 base, with 21 bases between. Germline values: CDR1 SGHNT, CDR2 YYREEE (reference sequence). This CDR3 comprises 17 residues. The CDR3 is CASNPDSSPSGTDTQYF. The CDR3 DNA sequence: TGTGCCAGCAATCCCGACAGTAGTCCCTCGGGCACAGATACGCAGTATTTT.

The genes are TRBV9 and TRBJ1-2; no clear D. The germline V gene has CDR1 SGDLS and CDR2 YYNGEE. The length of the CDR3 is 14 residues. V lost 0 bases and J lost 6, with 12 bases in between. In DNA, the CDR3 is TGTGCCAGCAGCGTAGAGTTAGGGAGGCATGGCTACACCTTC. It yields the protein CASSVELGRHGYTF.

This chain joins TRBV6-5 and TRBJ1-3, with D uncertain. This CDR3 contains 11 residues. Germline lookup yields CDR1 MNHEY and CDR2 SVGAGI. The V end was cut by 10 bases, the J end by 8 bases, with 12 bases between. The CDR3 bases are TGTGCCATCAGACGTCGGGACACCATATATTTT. Protein: CAIRRRDTIYF.

The chain links TRBV6-2 or TRBV6-3 to TRBJ2-7; 13 bases fit TRBD2. CDR1 MNHEY and CDR2 SVGEGT come from the germline V gene. The trim removed 5 bases at V and 2 bases at J, leaving 3 bases unmatched. The CDR3 extends over 15 amino acids. CDR3 nucleotide sequence: TGTGCCAGCAGTCGGACTAGCGGGGGACCCTACGAGCAGTACTTC. As protein: CASSRTSGGPYEQYF.

The rearrangement uses TRBV18 and TRBJ1-2; tentative D call: TRBD1 (5 bases). The CDR3 length is 15 residues. V gave up 6 bases and J gave up 6 bases, with 20 bases separating them. From germline, CDR1 is KGHSH and CDR2 LQKENI. CDR3: CASSPGAGVWDGYTF. DNA of the CDR3: TGTGCCAGCTCCCCCGGCGCGGGGGTGTGGGATGGCTACACCTTC.

This rearrangement joins TRBV5-1 to TRBJ1-4; 7 bases match TRBD1. CDR1 SGHRS and CDR2 YFSETQ come from the germline V gene. V lost 0 bases and J lost 3; bases outside the gene matches: 2. The CDR3 is 15 amino acids. The CDR3 DNA sequence: TGCGCCAGCAGCTTGGGGACAGGAGCTAATGAAAAACTGTTTTTT. Amino acid sequence: CASSLGTGANEKLFF.

The chain joins TRBV3-1 (or the pseudogene TRBV3-2) to TRBJ1-1, with D hard to call. Per the germline V gene, CDR1 is LGHDT and CDR2 is YNNKEL (reference sequence). Trimming removed 2 bases from V and 10 bases from J, with 17 bases in between. The CDR3 spans 14 residues. This CDR3 is CASSQRTGRSVAFF. CDR3 coding DNA: TGTGCCAGCAGCCAACGGACCGGGAGGAGTGTAGCTTTCTTT.

The rearrangement uses TRBV5-5 and TRBJ2-6; D call uncertain. In germline, CDR1 is SGHKS, CDR2 YYEKEE (reference sequence). Trimming cost V 5 bases and J 6 bases, with 12 bases left between them. This CDR3 region has 14 residues. The chain's CDR3 is CASRLLLSANVLTF. CDR3 coding DNA: TGTGCCAGCAGGTTGCTTCTCTCGGCCAACGTCCTGACTTTC.

This clone appeared a single time. V usage is TRBV6-5 and J usage is TRBJ1-4; 9 positions agree with TRBD1. The V gene's germline CDR1 is MNHEY and CDR2 SVGAGI. This CDR3 region has 13 residues. Germline trimming cut 6 bases from V and 7 bases from J; bases unmatched to any gene: 3. For the CDR3, the DNA is TGTGCCAGCAGGGTGACAGGGGGTGAAAAACTGTTTTTT. This translates into CASRVTGGEKLFF.

The chain links TRBV19 to TRBJ2-3; D call uncertain. Germline V gene lookup returns CDR1 LNHDA and CDR2 SQIVND (reference sequence). This CDR3 has 13 residues. V lost 5 bases and J 1 base, leaving 7 bases between the germline ends. CDR3 nucleotides: TGTGCCAGTAGTTGGCTAGGCACAGATACGCAGTATTTT. Encoded protein: CASSWLGTDTQYF. Full variable domain (outside the CDR3, taken from reference TRBV19 and TRBJ2-3): DGGITQSPKYLFRKEGQNVTLSCEQNLNHDAMYWYRQDPGQGLRLIYYSQIVNDFQKGDIAEGYSVSREKKESFPLTVTSAQKNPTAFYLCASSWLGTDTQYFGPGTRLTVL.

The sample holds a few counts of this clone. The rearrangement uses TRBV7-3 and TRBJ1-6; 8 nucleotides line up with TRBD1. The CDR3 runs 15 residues. Germline assignment: CDR1 SGHTA and CDR2 FQGTGA. V shed 5 bases and J 10 bases; nucleotides not matched to a gene: 10. This chain's CDR3 is CASSPRARGQSPLHF. As DNA, the CDR3 is TGTGCCAGCAGCCCAAGGGCCAGGGGGCAATCACCCCTCCACTTT.

V is TRBV7-9 and J is TRBJ1-1, with TRBD1 matching over 7 bases. Unmatched junction bases numbered 11, after V lost 5 bases and J lost 5 bases. This CDR3 comprises 15 residues. Germline V gene data show CDR1 as SEHNR and CDR2 as FQNEAQ (reference sequence). The CDR3 is CASSRGEQGRTEAFF. DNA of the CDR3: TGTGCCAGCAGCCGAGGTGAACAGGGGAGGACTGAAGCTTTCTTT.

The rearrangement links TRBV5-1 to TRBJ2-7; TRBD2 might be the D (6 bases). The CDR3 runs to 13 residues. CDR1 and CDR2 from the germline V gene are SGHRS and YFSETQ. The V end was cut by 5 bases, the J end by 2 bases, with 11 bases between. The CDR3 DNA follows: TGCGCCAGCAGGGTGTCGGGGGCCTACGAGCAGTACTTC. It codes for CASRVSGAYEQYF. The entire variable domain, with the rest obtained from reference TRBV5-1 and TRBJ2-7, is as follows: KAGVTQTPRYLIKTRGQQVTLSCSPISGHRSVSWYQQTPGQGLQFLFEYFSETQRNKGNFPGRFSGRQFSNSRSEMNVSTLELGDSALYLCASRVSGAYEQYFGPGTRLTVT.

The chain recombines TRBV3-1 (or the pseudogene TRBV3-2) with TRBJ1-2, with 7 positions matching TRBD1. Germline V CDR1 and CDR2: LGHDT, YNNKEL (reference sequence). V lost 3 bases to trimming and J lost 6 bases; unmatched junction nucleotides: 7. There are 14 residues in the CDR3. CDR3 nucleotide sequence: TGTGCCAGCAGCCAGCACGGGACAGAAGATGGCTACACCTTC. As protein: CASSQHGTEDGYTF.

The sample holds a few counts of this clone. The junction does not match germline at one end; this may be a read error. The chain uses TRBV7-7 and TRBJ2-7; D might be TRBD2 (6 bases). Per germline, CDR1 SSHAT and CDR2 FNYEAQ (reference sequence). The CDR3 contains 14 residues. The CDR3 region is CASSRGTESYEQYF. The DNA for the CDR3 is TGTGCTAGCAGCCGAGGGACTGAGTCCTACGAGCAGTACTTC.